This T cell receptor (beta chain) appears in the sequencing data of a study of T cells in localized non-small cell lung cancer. This table comes from immunoSEQ multiplex PCR, and its TCRdb copy is limited to in-frame clones, with some not included. The table lists about 20,000 clones, approximately 86% of them singletons, with approximately 24% in the top ten. CDR1 is SGHDN and CDR2 is FVKESK in the germline V gene. The V segment lost 1 base and the J segment 5 bases; nucleotides outside the gene matches: 4. This CDR3 is built from 16 residues. The TCR originated in a man aged 40 to 69 with stage II squamous cell lung carcinoma. The genes are TRBV14 and TRBJ2-2, with TRBD1 matching 10 bases. Here the sequenced sample was PBMCs, taken before any cancer treatment. The CDR3 DNA reads TGTGCCAGCAGCCAAGGACAGGGGGCGCAGACCGGGGAGCTGTTTTTT. Amino acids: CASSQGQGAQTGELFF.